This T cell receptor beta chain was observed in a study of blood T cell repertoires in COVID-19 (TCRdb year 2020). Notes on the research overall: Collaborator samples came from the United States, Italy and Spain and covered acute and convalescent phases of COVID-19. The prospective study material was composed of cDNA or gDNA derived from T cells, B-cell-depleted T cells, or PBMCs. The dataset comprised deeply sampled blood TCRbeta repertoires from subjects exposed to, actively infected with, or recovered from COVID-19. The repertoires were made available in a free public database intended to serve as a resource for research on the immune response to SARS-CoV-2. Samples were obtained from the ongoing ImmuneRACE study (first 160 participants) and from about 1,300 subjects provided by 6 global collaborators. Sample metadata almost always included a de-identified subject ID, COVID-19 status, age in years and sex. Where HLA class I and class II types were available, the types were taken from metadata supplied by the sample provider, not from assay-based typing. Overall results and qualifications from the work: The amount of clinical and demographic metadata varied by source and participant and was provided uncurated.

TCRbeta CDR3 regions were amplified from genomic DNA by means of the immunoSEQ Assay, a bias-controlled multiplex PCR. The original methods were these. Nucleated cell counts per sample were estimated from amplification of reference gene primers within the assay. To quantify the absolute abundance of each unique TCRbeta CDR3 rearrangement, sequence reads were collapsed and filtered. Productive Simpson clonality was computed per sample as the square root of Simpson's diversity index over productive rearrangements. TCRdb holds this immuneACCESS table with in-frame rearrangements only. Some clones are missing; in checked studies, unresolved V genes explain under half, and the rest has no known cause. The DNA was the basis for D and trimming; V, J and clone size are from that table. This sample holds over 75,000 clones; 80% were observed only once. Approximately 10% of the sample lies in the top ten.

CDR1 and CDR2, per the germline V gene, are MNHEY and SVGEGT. Counted from cysteine to phenylalanine, this CDR3 has 12 amino acids. Solely the CDR3 DNA is kept, with 36 bases framed from the first base. Between the V and J ends, shortened by 5 bases and 5 bases respectively, the junction contains 8 bases. To note about this clone: Its antigen remains unidentified. The input lacks base qualities; no much larger clone sits a single base away.

Collaborating institutions collected whole blood in K2EDTA tubes following their own protocols. For TCRbeta analysis, collaborators shipped samples as frozen whole blood, isolated PBMCs, or DNA extracted from either of those sample types. Rearrangement joined TRBV6-2 or TRBV6-3 to TRBJ2-3; a tentative D match to TRBD2 spans 5 bases. This TCR came from a woman aged 70 to 79 with acute or convalescent COVID-19. The sequenced material came from peripheral blood. This receptor has the CDR3 CASSLAGDTQYF. The nucleotides read TGTGCCAGCAGTCTAGCAGGAGATACGCAGTATTTT.